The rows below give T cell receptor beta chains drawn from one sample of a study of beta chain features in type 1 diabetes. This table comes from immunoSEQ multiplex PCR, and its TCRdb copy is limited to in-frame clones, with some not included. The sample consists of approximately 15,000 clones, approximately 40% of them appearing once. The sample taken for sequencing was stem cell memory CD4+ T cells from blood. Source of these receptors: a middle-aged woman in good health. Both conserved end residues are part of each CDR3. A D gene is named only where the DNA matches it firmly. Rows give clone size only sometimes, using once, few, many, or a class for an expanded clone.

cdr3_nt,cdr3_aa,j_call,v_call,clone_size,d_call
TGCGCCAGCAGCTTGGTGGGGGGGGCTGGGGCCAACGTCCTGACTTTC,CASSLVGGAGANVLTF,TRBJ2-6,TRBV5-1,.,TRBD2
TGTGCCAGCAGCCCCCCAAATGGGGGGGCACGAAGTGAGCAGTTCTTC,CASSPPNGGARSEQFF,TRBJ2-1,TRBV7-2,.,.
TGCAGCGTTGTTGGCCCCGGGGCAGATACGCAGTATTTT,CSVVGPGADTQYF,TRBJ2-3,TRBV29-1,.,.
TGTGCTTCAAGGGGCTCCAGCTCCTATAATTCACCCCTCCACTTT,CASRGSSSYNSPLHF,TRBJ1-6,TRBV6-5,.,.
TGTGCCATCAATGGGGGGGCAGGTGAGACCCAGTACTTC,CAINGGAGETQYF,TRBJ2-5,TRBV6-6,few,.
TGTGCCAGCCGGACAGGGTTCCCCCTAGGCTACACCTTC,CASRTGFPLGYTF,TRBJ1-2,TRBV21-1,.,.
TGTGCCAGCACAAGACAGGGACAGAACACTGAAGCTTTCTTT,CASTRQGQNTEAFF,TRBJ1-1,TRBV7-9,.,TRBD1
TGCGCCAGCAGTCAAACGGGACTACTCGCAGATACGCAGTATTTT,CASSQTGLLADTQYF,TRBJ2-3,TRBV5-1,.,TRBD2
TGTGCCAGCAGCTCCCGTTCTAGCGGGGGGAGAGAGACCCAGTACTTC,CASSSRSSGGRETQYF,TRBJ2-5,TRBV11-3,.,TRBD2
TGTGCCAGCAGGCCTCATGTGGCAGGGGGCCACACCGGGGAGCTGTTTTTT,CASRPHVAGGHTGELFF,TRBJ2-2,TRBV27,.,TRBD1
TGTGCCAGCAGCTTAGTGCCCGGGAGCCCCACAGATACGCAGTATTTT,CASSLVPGSPTDTQYF,TRBJ2-3,TRBV11-2,few,.
TGTGCCAGCAGTTCTGGCAATCAGCCCCAGCATTTT,CASSSGNQPQHF,TRBJ1-5,TRBV6-6,few,.
TGTGCCAGCAGCCCCATAGCGGGGGGGCTTATCATCTCCTACAATGAGCAGTTCTTC,CASSPIAGGLIISYNEQFF,TRBJ2-1,TRBV9,once,TRBD2
TGTGCCAGTAGTATAAGGGGGCGAAATGGCTACACCTTC,CASSIRGRNGYTF,TRBJ1-2,TRBV19,.,TRBD1
TGTGCCAGCAGTTACTGGGACAGGGGGCGGAGTGGCTACACCTTC,CASSYWDRGRSGYTF,TRBJ1-2,TRBV6-5,.,TRBD1
TGTGCCAGTAGTACCCCTCCGGGACAGGGATCCTACGAGCAGTACTTC,CASSTPPGQGSYEQYF,TRBJ2-7,TRBV19,few,TRBD1
TGTGCCAGCAGCCGACAGGGGGCCTACGAGCAGTACTTC,CASSRQGAYEQYF,TRBJ2-7,TRBV7-2,few,TRBD1
TGTGCCAGCAGGAGTTACCTCCTAACAGGGAACTATGGCTACACCTTC,CASRSYLLTGNYGYTF,TRBJ1-2,TRBV27,.,.
TGCAGCGGTGAGGTCGGTGTTGATACGCAGTATTTT,CSGEVGVDTQYF,TRBJ2-3,TRBV29-1,few,.
TGTGCCAGCAACCGACAGGGTACTGAAGCTTTCTTT,CASNRQGTEAFF,TRBJ1-1,TRBV5-4,.,TRBD1
TGTGCCAGCAGCTCCCGACAGGGCACTGAAGCTTTCTTT,CASSSRQGTEAFF,TRBJ1-1,TRBV7-2,.,TRBD1
TGTGCCAGCAGAAGACAGGGCGGGAGGTATGGCTACACCTTC,CASRRQGGRYGYTF,TRBJ1-2,TRBV7-2,.,TRBD1
TGTGCCAGCACCCTTGACCGACAGGTCTGGGAGACCCAGTACTTC,CASTLDRQVWETQYF,TRBJ2-5,TRBV2,.,.
TGTGCCAGCAGCGGGGCGTACGAGCAGTACTTC,CASSGAYEQYF,TRBJ2-7,TRBV7-2,.,.
TGTGCCAGCAGCGAAGTGGGACTAGTTTACAATGAGCAGTTCTTC,CASSEVGLVYNEQFF,TRBJ2-1,TRBV6-4,once,TRBD2
TGTGCCAGCAGTCCCCGACTAGCCTCCAACAATGAGCAGTTCTTC,CASSPRLASNNEQFF,TRBJ2-1,TRBV6-5,.,TRBD2
TGTGCCAGCAGTTACTCGAAGGGAGGTGGCTACACCTTC,CASSYSKGGGYTF,TRBJ1-2,TRBV6-6,few,.
TGTGCCAGCAGCTTGGGCCTAGCGGGGAACACCGGGGAGCTGTTTTTT,CASSLGLAGNTGELFF,TRBJ2-2,TRBV5-5,few,TRBD2
TGTGCCACCAGCACCCCCGCCCGACTACGGCAGCCCCAGCATTTT,CATSTPARLRQPQHF,TRBJ1-5,TRBV15,.,.
TGCAGCGTTGAAGAGACAGGGGCCTACGAGCAGTACTTC,CSVEETGAYEQYF,TRBJ2-7,TRBV29-1,few,TRBD1
TGTGCCATCAGTGGGGGACTAGCGGGGGGCCACGGGCAAGATACGCAGTATTTT,CAISGGLAGGHGQDTQYF,TRBJ2-3,TRBV10-3,.,TRBD2
TGTGCCAGTACCGACAGGGGCCTTAACGCTAACTATGGCTACACCTTC,CASTDRGLNANYGYTF,TRBJ1-2,TRBV10-3,few,TRBD1
TGTGCCAGCAGGGGGACGGACAGGGAAAGTTCACCCCTCCACTTT,CASRGTDRESSPLHF,TRBJ1-6,TRBV6-5,.,TRBD1
TGTGCTAGTGGCCTACTTGGGACAGTGGGGACCCAGTACTTC,CASGLLGTVGTQYF,TRBJ2-5,TRBV12-5,.,TRBD1
TGTGCCAGCTCACCGGGCGAAAAACTGTTTTTT,CASSPGEKLFF,TRBJ1-4,TRBV18,.,.
TGTGCCAGCAGCATCACCGGGACAGGACGTCCCTATGGCTACACCTTC,CASSITGTGRPYGYTF,TRBJ1-2,TRBV5-5,.,TRBD1
TGTGCCAGCAGCCACCCGAGGACAGGGACTAATGAAAAACTGTTTTTT,CASSHPRTGTNEKLFF,TRBJ1-4,TRBV7-2,few,TRBD1
TGTGCAAGTCGCTTCGACTATGACAGGGGGCCCTATGGCTACACCTTC,CASRFDYDRGPYGYTF,TRBJ1-2,TRBV12-2,.,.
TGTGCCAGCAGTTACCCAACAGGGGCGGGCGGCTACACCTTC,CASSYPTGAGGYTF,TRBJ1-2,TRBV6-6,.,TRBD1
TGTGCCAGTAGTATAGGTACCGGGACTAGCGGCTCCTACGAGCAGTACTTC,CASSIGTGTSGSYEQYF,TRBJ2-7,TRBV19,.,TRBD2
TGTGCCAGCTCACCTCGGACAGGCTACCAAGAGACCCAGTACTTC,CASSPRTGYQETQYF,TRBJ2-5,TRBV18,few,TRBD1
TGCGCCAGCAGCATACTAGCGGGGGGCCCAGATACGCAGTATTTT,CASSILAGGPDTQYF,TRBJ2-3,TRBV10-1,few,TRBD2